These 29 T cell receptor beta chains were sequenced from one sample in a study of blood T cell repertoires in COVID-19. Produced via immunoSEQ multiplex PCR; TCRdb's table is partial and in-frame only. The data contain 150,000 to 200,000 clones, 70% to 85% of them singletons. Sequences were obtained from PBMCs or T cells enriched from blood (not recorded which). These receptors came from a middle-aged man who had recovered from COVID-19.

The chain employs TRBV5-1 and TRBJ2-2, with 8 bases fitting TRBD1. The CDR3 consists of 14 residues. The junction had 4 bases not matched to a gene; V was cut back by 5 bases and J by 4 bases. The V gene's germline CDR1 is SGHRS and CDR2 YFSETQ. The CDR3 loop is CASRQTGVTGELFF. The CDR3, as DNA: TGCGCCAGCAGGCAGACAGGGGTCACCGGGGAGCTGTTTTTT.

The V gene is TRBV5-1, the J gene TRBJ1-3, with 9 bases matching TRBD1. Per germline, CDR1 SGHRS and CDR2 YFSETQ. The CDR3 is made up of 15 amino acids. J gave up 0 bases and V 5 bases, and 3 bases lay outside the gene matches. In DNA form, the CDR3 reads TGCGCCAGCAGGACGACAGGGGGCTCTGGAAACACCATATATTTT. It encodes CASRTTGGSGNTIYF.

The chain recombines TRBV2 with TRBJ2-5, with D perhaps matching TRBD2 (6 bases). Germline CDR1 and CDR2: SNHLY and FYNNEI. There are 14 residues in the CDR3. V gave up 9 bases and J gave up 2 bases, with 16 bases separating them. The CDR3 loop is CASSGLTMQETQYF. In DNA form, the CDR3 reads TGTGCCAGTTCGGGACTCACCATGCAAGAGACCCAGTACTTC.

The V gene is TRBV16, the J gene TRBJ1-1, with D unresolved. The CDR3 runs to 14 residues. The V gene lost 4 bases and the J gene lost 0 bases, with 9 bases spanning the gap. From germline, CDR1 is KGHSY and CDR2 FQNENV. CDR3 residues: CASSPSSVNTEAFF. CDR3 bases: TGTGCCAGCAGCCCTTCATCAGTGAACACTGAAGCTTTCTTT.

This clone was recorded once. CDR3 loop: CASTTGAEAFF. Written as DNA, the CDR3 is TGTGCCAGCACCACAGGGGCAGAAGCTTTCTTT. The V call is TRBV12-3 or TRBV12-4, the J call TRBJ1-1, with 7 nucleotides matching TRBD1. The CDR3 is made up of 11 amino acids. V dropped 7 bases and J dropped 8; count of bases not matched to a gene: 4.

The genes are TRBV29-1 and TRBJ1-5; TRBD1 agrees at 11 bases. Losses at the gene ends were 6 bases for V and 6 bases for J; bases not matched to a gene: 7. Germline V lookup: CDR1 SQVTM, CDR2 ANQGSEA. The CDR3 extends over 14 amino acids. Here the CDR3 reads CSVRTGGRGQPQHF. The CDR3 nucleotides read TGCAGCGTGAGGACAGGGGGCAGGGGTCAGCCCCAGCATTTT.

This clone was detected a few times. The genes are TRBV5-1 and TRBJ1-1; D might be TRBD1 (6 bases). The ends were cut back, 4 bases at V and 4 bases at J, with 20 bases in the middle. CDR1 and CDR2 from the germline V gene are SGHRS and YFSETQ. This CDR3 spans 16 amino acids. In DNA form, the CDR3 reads TGCGCCAGCAGCCCATCATATGGGGGCGGAGGCACTGAAGCTTTCTTT. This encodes CASSPSYGGGGTEAFF.

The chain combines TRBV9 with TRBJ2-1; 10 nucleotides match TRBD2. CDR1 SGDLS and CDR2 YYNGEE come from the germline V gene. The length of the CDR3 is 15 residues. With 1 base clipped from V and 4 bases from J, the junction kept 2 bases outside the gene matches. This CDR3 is CASSVTAGGYNEQFF. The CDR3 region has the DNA TGTGCCAGCAGCGTAACAGCGGGGGGGTACAATGAGCAGTTCTTC.

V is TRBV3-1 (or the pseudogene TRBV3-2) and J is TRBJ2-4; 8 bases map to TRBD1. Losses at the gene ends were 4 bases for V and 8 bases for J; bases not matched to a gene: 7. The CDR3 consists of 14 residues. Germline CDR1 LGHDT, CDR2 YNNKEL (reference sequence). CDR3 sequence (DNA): TGTGCCAGCAGCCCAAGGACAGGGAAAGACATTCAGTACTTC. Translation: CASSPRTGKDIQYF.

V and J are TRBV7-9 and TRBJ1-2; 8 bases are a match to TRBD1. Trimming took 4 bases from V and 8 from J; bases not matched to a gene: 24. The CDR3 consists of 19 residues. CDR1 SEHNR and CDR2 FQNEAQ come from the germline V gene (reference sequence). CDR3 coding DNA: TGTGCCAGCAGCTCACCCCCCGGAGACAGGGGAGGGGCTATTTGGGGCTACACCTTC. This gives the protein CASSSPPGDRGGAIWGYTF.

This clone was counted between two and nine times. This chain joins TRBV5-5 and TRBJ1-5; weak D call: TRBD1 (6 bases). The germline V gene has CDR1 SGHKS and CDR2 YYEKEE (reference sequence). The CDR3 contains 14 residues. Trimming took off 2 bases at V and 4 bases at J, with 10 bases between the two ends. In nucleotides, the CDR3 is TGTGCCAGCAGCTTAAGACAGGTTAATCAGCCCCAGCATTTT. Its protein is CASSLRQVNQPQHF.

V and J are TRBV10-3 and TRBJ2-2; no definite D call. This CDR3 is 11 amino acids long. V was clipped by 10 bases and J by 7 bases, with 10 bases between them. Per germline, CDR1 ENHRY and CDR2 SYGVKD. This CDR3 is CATFNGGELFF. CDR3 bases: TGTGCCACCTTTAACGGCGGGGAGCTGTTTTTT.

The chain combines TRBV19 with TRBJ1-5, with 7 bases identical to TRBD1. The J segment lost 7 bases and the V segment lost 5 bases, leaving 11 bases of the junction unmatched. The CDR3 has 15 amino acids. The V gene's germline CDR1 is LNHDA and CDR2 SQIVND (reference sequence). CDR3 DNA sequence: TGTGCCAGTAGTTCGGAATTAACAGGGGCCCAGCCCCAGCATTTT. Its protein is CASSSELTGAQPQHF. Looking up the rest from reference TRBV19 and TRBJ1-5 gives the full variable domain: DGGITQSPKYLFRKEGQNVTLSCEQNLNHDAMYWYRQDPGQGLRLIYYSQIVNDFQKGDIAEGYSVSREKKESFPLTVTSAQKNPTAFYLCASSSELTGAQPQHFGDGTRLSIL.

CDR3 amino acids: CASSQGLGLYEQYF. For the CDR3, the DNA is TGTGCCAGCAGCCAAGGACTAGGGCTGTACGAGCAGTACTTC. The chain recombines TRBV3-1 (or the pseudogene TRBV3-2) with TRBJ2-7; perhaps TRBD2 as D (6 bases). The ends were cut back, 1 base at V and 4 bases at J, with 11 bases in the middle. Germline values: CDR1 LGHDT, CDR2 YNNKEL (reference sequence). CDR3 length: 14 residues.

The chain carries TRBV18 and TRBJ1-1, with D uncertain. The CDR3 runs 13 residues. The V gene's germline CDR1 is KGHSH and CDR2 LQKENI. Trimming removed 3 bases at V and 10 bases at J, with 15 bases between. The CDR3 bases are TGTGCCAGCTCACCCGATGAGGGATTTGGAGCTTTCTTT. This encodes CASSPDEGFGAFF.

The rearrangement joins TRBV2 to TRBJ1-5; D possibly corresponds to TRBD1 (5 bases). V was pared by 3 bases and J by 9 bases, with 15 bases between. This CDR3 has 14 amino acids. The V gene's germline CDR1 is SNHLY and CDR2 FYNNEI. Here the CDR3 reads CASSDDSSTWPQHF. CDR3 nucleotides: TGTGCCAGCAGTGATGACAGCTCAACCTGGCCCCAGCATTTT.

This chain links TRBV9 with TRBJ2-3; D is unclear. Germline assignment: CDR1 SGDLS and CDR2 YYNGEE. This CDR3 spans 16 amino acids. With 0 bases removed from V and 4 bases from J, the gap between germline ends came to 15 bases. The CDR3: CASSVGAQRGPDTQYF. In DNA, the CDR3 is TGTGCCAGCAGCGTAGGAGCCCAGCGTGGTCCAGATACGCAGTATTTT.

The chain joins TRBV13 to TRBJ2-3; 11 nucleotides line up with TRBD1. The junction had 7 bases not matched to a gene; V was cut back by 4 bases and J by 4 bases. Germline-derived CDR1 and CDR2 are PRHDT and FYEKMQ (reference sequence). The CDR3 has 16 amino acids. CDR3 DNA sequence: TGTGCCAGCAGCTGGTGGACAGGGGGCCGGGCAGATACGCAGTATTTT. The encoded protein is CASSWWTGGRADTQYF.

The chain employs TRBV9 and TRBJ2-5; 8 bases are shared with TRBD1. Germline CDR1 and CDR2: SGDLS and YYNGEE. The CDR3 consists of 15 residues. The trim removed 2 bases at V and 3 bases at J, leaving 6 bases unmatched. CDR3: CASSVIGQGEETQYF. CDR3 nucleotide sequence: TGTGCCAGCAGCGTCATCGGACAGGGAGAAGAGACCCAGTACTTC.

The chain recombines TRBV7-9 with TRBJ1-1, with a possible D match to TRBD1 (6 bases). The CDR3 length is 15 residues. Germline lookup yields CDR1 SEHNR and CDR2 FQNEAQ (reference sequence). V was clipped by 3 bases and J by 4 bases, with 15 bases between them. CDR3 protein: CASSFPGVKGTEAFF. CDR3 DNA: TGTGCCAGCAGCTTCCCAGGGGTGAAGGGCACTGAAGCTTTCTTT.

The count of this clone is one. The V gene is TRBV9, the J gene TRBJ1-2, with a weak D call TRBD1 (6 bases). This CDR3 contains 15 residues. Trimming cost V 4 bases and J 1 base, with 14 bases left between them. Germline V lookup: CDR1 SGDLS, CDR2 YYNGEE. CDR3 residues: CASSPYQDSNYGYTF. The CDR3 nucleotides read TGTGCCAGCAGCCCCTACCAGGACAGTAACTATGGCTACACCTTC.

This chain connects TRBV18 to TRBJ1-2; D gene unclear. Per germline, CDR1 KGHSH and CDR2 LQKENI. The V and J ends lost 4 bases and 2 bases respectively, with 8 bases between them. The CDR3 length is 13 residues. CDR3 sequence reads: CASSLTGNYGYTF. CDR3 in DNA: TGTGCCAGCTCACTAACCGGGAACTATGGCTACACCTTC.

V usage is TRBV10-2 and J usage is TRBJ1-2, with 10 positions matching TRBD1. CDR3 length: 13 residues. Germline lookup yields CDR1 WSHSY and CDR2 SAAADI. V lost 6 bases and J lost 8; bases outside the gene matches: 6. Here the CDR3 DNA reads TGCGCCAGCAGGACAGGGGGCGCGAAGGGCTACACCTTC. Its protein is CASRTGGAKGYTF.

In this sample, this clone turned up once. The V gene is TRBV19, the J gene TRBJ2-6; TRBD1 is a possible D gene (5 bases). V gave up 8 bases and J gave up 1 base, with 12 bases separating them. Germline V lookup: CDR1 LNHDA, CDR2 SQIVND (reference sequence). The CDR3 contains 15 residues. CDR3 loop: CASGRQSSGANVLTF. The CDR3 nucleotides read TGTGCCAGTGGACGACAGTCTTCTGGGGCCAACGTCCTGACTTTC.

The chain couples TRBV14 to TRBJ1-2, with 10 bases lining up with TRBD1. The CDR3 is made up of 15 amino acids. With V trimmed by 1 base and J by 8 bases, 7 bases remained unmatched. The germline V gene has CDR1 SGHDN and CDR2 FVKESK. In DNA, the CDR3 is TGTGCCAGCAGCCAAGCCGGGACAGGGGCTCACGGCTACACCTTC. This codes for CASSQAGTGAHGYTF.

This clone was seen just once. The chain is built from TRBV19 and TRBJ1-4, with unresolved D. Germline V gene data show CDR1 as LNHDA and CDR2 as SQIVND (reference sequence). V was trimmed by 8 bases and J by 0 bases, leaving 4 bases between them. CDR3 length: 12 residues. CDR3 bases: TGTGCCAGTTCTCCAACTAATGAAAAACTGTTTTTT. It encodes CASSPTNEKLFF.

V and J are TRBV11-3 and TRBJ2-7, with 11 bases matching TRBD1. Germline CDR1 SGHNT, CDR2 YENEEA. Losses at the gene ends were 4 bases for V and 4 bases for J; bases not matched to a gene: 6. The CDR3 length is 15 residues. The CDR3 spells CASSSGQGGDYEQYF. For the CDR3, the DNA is TGTGCCAGCAGCTCGGGACAGGGGGGGGATTACGAGCAGTACTTC.

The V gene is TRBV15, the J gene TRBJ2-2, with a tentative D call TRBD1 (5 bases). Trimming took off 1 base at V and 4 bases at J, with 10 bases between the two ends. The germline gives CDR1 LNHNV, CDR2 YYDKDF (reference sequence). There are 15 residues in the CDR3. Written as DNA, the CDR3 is TGTGCCACCAGCAGAGGGGGCTCAGCCACCGGGGAGCTGTTTTTT. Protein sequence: CATSRGGSATGELFF.

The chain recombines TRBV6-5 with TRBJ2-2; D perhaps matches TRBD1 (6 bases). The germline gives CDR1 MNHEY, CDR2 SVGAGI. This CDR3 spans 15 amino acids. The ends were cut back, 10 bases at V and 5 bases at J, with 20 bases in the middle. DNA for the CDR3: TGTGCCATCCGCAACAGGGATAAGGTTACCGGGGAGCTGTTTTTT. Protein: CAIRNRDKVTGELFF.